Listed below are T cell receptor beta chains from one sample, sequenced in a study of cytomegalovirus exposure and HLA in healthy donors. Profiled with immunoSEQ multiplex PCR; TCRdb holds only in-frame clones, not every one. The table records about 78,000 clones, 60% to 85% of them present only once. Specimen: PBMCs. The source is a male donor in good health and CMV-seronegative. CDR3s include the opening cysteine and the closing phenylalanine or tryptophan. A D gene is named only where the DNA matches it firmly. Size is omitted from some rows. Given values are once, few, many or a class for expanded clones.

v_gene	abundance	d_gene	j_gene	CDR3nt	CDR3aa
TRBV30	NA	NA	TRBJ1-4	TGTGCCTGGACCCGACAGTCAACTAATGAAAAACTGTTTTTT	CAWTRQSTNEKLFF
TRBV11-2	NA	TRBD1	TRBJ2-1	TGTGCCAGCAGCTCGATACAGGGGTGGTCGACCTACAATGAGCAGTTCTTC	CASSSIQGWSTYNEQFF
TRBV7-3	NA	NA	TRBJ1-1	TGTGCCAGCAGCTTAGGTCCCACAGGGAACACTGAAGCTTTCTTT	CASSLGPTGNTEAFF
TRBV5-1	NA	TRBD2	TRBJ2-1	TGCGCCAGCAGCTCAGGCGGACTAGCCACCAATGAGCAGTTCTTC	CASSSGGLATNEQFF
TRBV7-2	NA	NA	TRBJ1-1	TGTGCCAGCAGCTTAGGAGGCGGGAACACTGAAGCTTTCTTT	CASSLGGGNTEAFF
TRBV7-2	NA	NA	TRBJ1-5	TGTGCCAGCAGCCCGGACAGACTCGGTCAGCCCCAGAATTTT	CASSPDRLGQPQNF
TRBV18	NA	TRBD1	TRBJ1-1	TGTGCCAGCTCAGCCGACAGGGGCCTCACTGAAGCTTTCTTT	CASSADRGLTEAFF
TRBV11-2	NA	NA	TRBJ2-7	TGTGCCAGCAGCGGGGGGGCGGGATCAATCTACGAGCAGTACTTC	CASSGGAGSIYEQYF
TRBV5-1	few	NA	TRBJ2-2	TGCGCCAGCAGCTTGGATCAGAACACCGGGGAGCTGTTTTTT	CASSLDQNTGELFF
TRBV4-3	NA	NA	TRBJ2-3	TGCGCCAGCAGCCAAGAGTCTAGGAGGTGGAGCACAGATACGCAGTATTTT	CASSQESRRWSTDTQYF
TRBV10-1	NA	NA	TRBJ1-1	TGCGCCAGCTCTCTTGGGGCGCGGACTGAAGCTTTCTTT	CASSLGARTEAFF
TRBV2	NA	NA	TRBJ2-3	TGTGCCAGCAGTGAAGCGCGTCCGGGAATCTTGTATTTT	CASSEARPGILYF
TRBV14	NA	TRBD1	TRBJ2-1	TGTGCCAGCAGCCCTCGACAGGGGTTAACCAATGAGCAGTTCTTC	CASSPRQGLTNEQFF
TRBV6-1	once	TRBD1	TRBJ1-5	TGTGCCAGCAGTGAAGGATTTCTGGGGACAGGGGCCCATAGCAATCAGCCCCAGCATTTT	CASSEGFLGTGAHSNQPQHF
TRBV5-1	NA	NA	TRBJ1-2	TGCGCCAGCAGCTTGGGGGGTTCAGACAGTCCACATGGCTACACCTTC	CASSLGGSDSPHGYTF
TRBV28	NA	NA	TRBJ1-3	TGTGCCAGCAGACAAGGACTTATCTCTGGAAACACCATATATTTT	CASRQGLISGNTIYF
TRBV6-1	NA	NA	TRBJ2-5	TGTGCCAGCAGTCACCCCCCAGGGTTCTTAGAGACCCAGTACTTC	CASSHPPGFLETQYF
TRBV9	NA	NA	TRBJ2-6	TGTGCCAGCAGCGCCAATCAGTTAACTGGGGCCAACGTCCTGACTTTC	CASSANQLTGANVLTF
TRBV5-5	NA	NA	TRBJ1-1	TGTGCCAGCAGCTTAGGGCTCCGGGATAACACTGAAGCTTTCTTT	CASSLGLRDNTEAFF
TRBV7-9	NA	TRBD1	TRBJ2-7	TGTGCCAGCAGCTCAGACACAGGGGTTCCGACCTACGAGCAGTACTTC	CASSSDTGVPTYEQYF
TRBV27	NA	NA	TRBJ1-1	TGTGCCAGCAGTTTGATGCGGAACACTGAAGCTTTCTTT	CASSLMRNTEAFF
TRBV5-1	NA	TRBD1	TRBJ2-1	TGCGCCAGCAGCCAGATCCAGGGGGCCAACAATGAGCAGTTCTTC	CASSQIQGANNEQFF
TRBV19	NA	NA	TRBJ1-4	TGTGCCAGTACGGACAGCGGACGTAATGAAAAACTGTTTTTT	CASTDSGRNEKLFF